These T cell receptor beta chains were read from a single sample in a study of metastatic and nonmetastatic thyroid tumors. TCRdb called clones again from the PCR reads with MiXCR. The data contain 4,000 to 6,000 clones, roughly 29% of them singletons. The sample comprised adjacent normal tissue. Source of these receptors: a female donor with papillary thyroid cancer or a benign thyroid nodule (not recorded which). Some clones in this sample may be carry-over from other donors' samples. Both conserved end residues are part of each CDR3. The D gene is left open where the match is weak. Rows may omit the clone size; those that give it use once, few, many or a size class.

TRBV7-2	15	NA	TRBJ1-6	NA	TGTGCCAGCATCTTAGTCGCAAATTCTAATTCGCCCCTCCACTTT	CASILVANSNSPLHF
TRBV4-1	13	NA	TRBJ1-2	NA	TGCGCCAGCAGCCACACTGGGCAGGGAGGCTACACCTTC	CASSHTGQGGYTF
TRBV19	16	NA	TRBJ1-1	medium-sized	TGTGCCAGTAACGGCAACCGGATCCAGGGCCTGGGGGTAGCTTTCTTT	CASNGNRIQGLGVAFF
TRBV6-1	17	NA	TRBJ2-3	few	TGTGCCAGCAGTGAACCGCCGACGGGTCCTAGCACAGATACGCAGTATTTT	CASSEPPTGPSTDTQYF
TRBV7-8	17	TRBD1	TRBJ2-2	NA	TGCGCCAGCAGCAGACGACAGGTCGACAGGGGGACCGGGGAGCTGTTTTTT	CASSRRQVDRGTGELFF
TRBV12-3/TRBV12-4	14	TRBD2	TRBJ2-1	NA	TGTGCCAGAAGTAAGCGGGGGGGAGTCAATGAGCAGTTCTTC	CARSKRGGVNEQFF
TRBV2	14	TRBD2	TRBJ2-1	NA	TGTGCCAGCAGGGTAGCGGGAGGGCCCAATGAGCAGTTCTTC	CASRVAGGPNEQFF
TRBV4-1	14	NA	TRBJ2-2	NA	TGCGCCAGCAGCCAGCACAGGGATGCCGGGGAGCTGTCTTTT	CASSQHRDAGELSF
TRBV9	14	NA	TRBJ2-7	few	TGTGCCAGCAGTCCCATGGGGGACTCCTACGAGCAGTACTTC	CASSPMGDSYEQYF
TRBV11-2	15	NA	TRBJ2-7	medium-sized	TGTGCTAGCAGCCATGAACCGGGACCCTCCTACGAGCAGTACTTC	CASSHEPGPSYEQYF
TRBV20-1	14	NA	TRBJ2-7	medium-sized	TGCAGTGCCCCGAGACAGGGACTAGAGGGCGAGCAGTACTTC	CSAPRQGLEGEQYF
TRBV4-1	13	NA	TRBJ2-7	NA	TGCGCCAGCAGCCAAGATAACGGGCAGGAGCAGTACTTC	CASSQDNGQEQYF
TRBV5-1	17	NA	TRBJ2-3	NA	TGCGCCAGCAGCTCCCAAGGTACGCCGTATAGCACAGATACGCAGTATTTT	CASSSQGTPYSTDTQYF
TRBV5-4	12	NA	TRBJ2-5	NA	TGTGCCAGCAGCTATAACTTGGAGACCCAGTACTTC	CASSYNLETQYF
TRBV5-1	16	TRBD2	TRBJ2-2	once	TGCGCCAGCAGTCAGGGACATAGCGGGAATCCCGGGGAGCTGTTTTTT	CASSQGHSGNPGELFF
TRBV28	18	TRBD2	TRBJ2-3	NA	TGTGCCAGCAGTTCGTCCGGGACTAGTGGGGGTAGGACAGATACGCAGTATTTT	CASSSSGTSGGRTDTQYF
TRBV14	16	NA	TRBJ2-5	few	TGTGCCAGCAGCCTGGGGACCGGGGGCAAACAAGAGACCCAGTACTTC	CASSLGTGGKQETQYF
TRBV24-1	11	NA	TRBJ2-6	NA	TGTGCCACCAGACCCCATGTAGGTCTGACTTTC	CATRPHVGLTF
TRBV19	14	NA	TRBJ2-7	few	TGTGCCAGTAGTATATCGGGGGCCGTCGACGAGCAGTACTTC	CASSISGAVDEQYF
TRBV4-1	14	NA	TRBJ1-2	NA	TGCGCCAGCAGCCAAGGGCTTAGGGCAGGTGGCTACACCTTC	CASSQGLRAGGYTF
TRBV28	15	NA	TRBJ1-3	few	TGTGCCAGCAGTTTGGATCAGGGAGGTGGAAACACCATATATTTT	CASSLDQGGGNTIYF
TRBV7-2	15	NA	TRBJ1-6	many	TGTGCCAGCAGCTTAGTCGCAAATTCTAATTCACCCCTCCACTTT	CASSLVANSNSPLHF
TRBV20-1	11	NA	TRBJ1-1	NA	TGCAGTGCTACACCGCTGCAGGAGGCTTTCTTT	CSATPLQEAFF
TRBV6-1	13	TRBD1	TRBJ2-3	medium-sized	TGTGCCAGCCTCGGGGACAGAGGAGATACGCAGTATTTT	CASLGDRGDTQYF
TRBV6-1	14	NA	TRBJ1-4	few	TGTGCCAGCAGCCCGTTGACTGCTAATGAAAAACTGTTTTTT	CASSPLTANEKLFF
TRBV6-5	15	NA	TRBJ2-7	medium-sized	TGTGCCAGCAGTTACTCTGCCAGGACGGTCTACGAGCAGTACTTC	CASSYSARTVYEQYF
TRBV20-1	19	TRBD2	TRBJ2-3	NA	TGCAGTGCTAGAGATCAGCGGCGACTAGCGGGAGTTGGGACAGATACGCAGTATTTT	CSARDQRRLAGVGTDTQYF
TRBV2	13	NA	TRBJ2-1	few	TGTGCCACCAAGGTGACAGAGGGGGATGAGCAGTTCTTC	CATKVTEGDEQFF
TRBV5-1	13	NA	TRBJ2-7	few	TGCGCCAGCAGAGACGGGGGTTCCTACGAGCAGTACTTC	CASRDGGSYEQYF